This T cell receptor (beta chain) was observed in a study of beta chain features in type 1 diabetes (dated by TCRdb to 2016 to 2019). Study-wide context: Patients and healthy donors did not differ in mean age, gender distribution, total cell number or subset yield. Across all samples, some 110,000,000 sorted cells were examined, and cell number per subset correlated strongly with RNA yield. In the study, recently diagnosed type 1 diabetes patients and matched healthy donors were compared on the TCRB repertoires of their sorted circulating CD4+ T cell subsets. Naive and central memory subsets were obtained from all 28 donors, but regulatory and stem cell-like memory subsets were isolated from only 8 patients and 8 healthy donors. Summary of the overall study and its limitations: Shorter templates might have been favored by PCR, but patient and control samples were amplified and corrected together, so both groups would have been affected equally by any skew. Fewer insertions and more nucleotide deletions at VDJ recombination sites were observed in patients with type 1 diabetes, implying thymic rearrangement abnormalities. Type 1 diabetes patients showed a moderate but significant shortening of TCRB CDR3 length in all four CD4+ subsets. Because cDNA was sequenced instead of genomic DNA, activated cells with high expression could be over-represented, although the groups did not differ in activation or CD3 levels. Because small numbers of individuals were included in the HLA sub-analyses, any influence of HLA type on TCRB rearrangement was left unresolved. Naive, central memory and regulatory TCRB repertoires appeared more similar among patients than among healthy donors.

All of the isolated RNA was reverse transcribed with the High Capacity cDNA Reverse Transcription Kit, so expressed TCRB transcripts were sequenced. Deep immunoSEQ sequencing was applied to naive, central memory and regulatory T cell samples, giving an average of about 3.7 million total reads per sample. Sorted cells were lysed in RLT buffer, and RNA was extracted using DNase-treated RNeasy Micro or Mini kits according to cell number. To prevent cross-contamination, every cell subset was processed on its own, while patient and healthy donor samples were processed together. The immunoSEQ multiplex PCR was used to amplify TCRB sequences from cDNA, yielding 87-bp fragments that span the CDR3 region. The amplicons were sequenced using the Illumina HiSeq platform. In the original analysis: Synthetic template baselines were used to correct PCR bias computationally, reads within Hamming distance 2 were collapsed together, and singletons that could not be merged were discarded. Reads were aligned against IMGT to assign V, D and J genes, CDR3 length and insertions or deletions at six rearrangement sites. Within each subset, clonotype counts were normalized to sorted cell number, and only after that were true diversity and Gini coefficients computed with the tcR R package. Repertoire sharing was quantified using the overlap coefficient calculated on TCRB nucleotide sequences. TCRdb provides this immuneACCESS table in a form limited to in-frame rearrangements. Some clones are lacking; in checked studies, under half of them reflect an unresolved V gene, and why the rest are absent is not known. That table gives V, J and clone size, and the DNA gave D and trimming. The sample table lists 200,000 to 250,000 clones, 27% of them with a count of one. Jointly, the top ten make up roughly 4.1% of the sample.

Each donor gave one peripheral blood draw, averaging around 120 mL, which was collected into heparinised tubes. Using a panel that included CD45RO, CCR7, CD25, CD127, CD95 and CD27, naive, central memory, regulatory and stem cell-like memory CD4+ T cells were sorted on a BD FACSAria II. A purity above 95% was achieved for all sorted populations. Right away, PBMCs were isolated by Lymphoprep density gradient centrifugation and were stained directly, with no culture step. To minimize batch effects, samples were stained and sorted in pairs, one healthy donor with one patient per experiment. CDR1 and CDR2 are read off the germline V gene (reference sequence) as WNHNN and SYGVQD. At the junction V is shortened by 6 bases and J by 7 bases, with 13 bases in between. The CDR3 has 13 amino acids, counting the end cysteine and phenylalanine. CDR3 DNA only is kept here, 39 bases in frame from base 1. This clone was seen only a few times. It lacks a known antigen. Base qualities are not provided; no much larger clone lies one nucleotide away.

This TCR derives from a man aged 30-40 years in good health. The sequence joins TRBV10-1 to TRBJ2-1; the D gene is not confidently resolved. Sequenced: central memory CD4+ T cells from blood. The CDR3 corresponds to CASSASQRNEQFF. Here is the DNA: TGCGCCAGCAGCGCTAGTCAGAGGAATGAGCAGTTCTTC.